Presented here are 23 T cell receptor beta chains from one specimen sequenced in a study of T-cell reconstitution after alpha-beta-depleted transplantation in children. Researchers prepared the TCRbeta library using unique molecular identifiers, the study reports. Each CDR3 protein is one row after TCRdb ran MiXCR on the PCR reads. This sample yields fewer than 1 million distinct CDR3 sequences, of which about 15% are seen a single time; around 5.3% belongs to the top ten. The specimen comprised PBMCs, mostly from graft donor cells, sampled 360 days after TCRalphabeta/CD19-depleted stem cell transplant. These receptors were collected from a male patient younger than 18 who had a stem cell transplant for acute lymphoblastic leukemia, so the T cells may come from the graft donor.

The chain is built from TRBV4-2 and TRBJ2-7; D ambiguous. V dropped 0 bases and J dropped 2 bases, with 8 bases sitting between them. This CDR3 region has 14 residues. The germline gives CDR1 LGHNA, CDR2 YNFKEQ. The CDR3 loop reads CASSQDQPPYEQYF. In nucleotides, the CDR3 is TGTGCCAGCAGCCAAGACCAGCCCCCCTACGAGCAGTACTTC.

The table lists this clonotype with a few counts. This chain uses TRBV6-5 with TRBJ1-5; D possibly corresponds to TRBD1 (6 bases). The germline V gene encodes CDR1 MNHEY and CDR2 SVGAGI. The CDR3 loop spans 15 amino acids. V lost 4 bases and J lost 5, with 15 bases in between. The chain's CDR3 is CASSLGRGRDQPQHF. CDR3 nucleotide sequence: TGTGCCAGCAGTTTGGGCAGGGGTAGGGATCAGCCCCAGCATTTT.

This clonotype was observed a handful of times. V is TRBV4-1 and J is TRBJ2-1; 11 bases line up with TRBD2. Germline V gene lookup returns CDR1 MGHRA and CDR2 YSYEKL. This CDR3 has 20 residues. The V and J ends lost 1 base and 7 bases, in that order; junction bases with no gene match: 18. The DNA of the CDR3 is TGCGCCAGCAGCCAAGGTTCGAGACTAGCGGGATTAAGTACGGTGAATGAGCAGTTCTTC. Amino acids: CASSQGSRLAGLSTVNEQFF.

The CDR3 region is CASSAGLGGFYEQYF. CDR3 sequence (DNA): TGTGCCAGCAGCGCCGGACTAGGTGGGTTCTACGAGCAGTACTTC. This chain joins TRBV9 and TRBJ2-7, with TRBD2 matching 7 bases. This CDR3 region has 15 residues. CDR1 and CDR2 (germline): SGDLS, YYNGEE. V dropped 3 bases and J dropped 3; count of bases not matched to a gene: 9.

The chain is built from TRBV5-1 and TRBJ2-7; D remains ambiguous. The V and J ends lost 0 bases and 3 bases respectively, with 13 bases between them. This CDR3 comprises 15 residues. Looked up from germline, CDR1 is SGHRS and CDR2 is YFSETQ. The CDR3 here is CASSLVFRGDYEQYF. In DNA form, the CDR3 reads TGCGCCAGCAGCTTGGTGTTTAGAGGCGACTACGAGCAGTACTTC.

In its sample, this clonotype was seen many times. The chain links TRBV7-9 to TRBJ2-2; 8 bases align to TRBD1. There are 15 residues in the CDR3. Germline V gene lookup returns CDR1 SEHNR and CDR2 FQNEAQ (reference sequence). After removal of 5 bases from V and 6 bases from J, the junction contained 8 bases not matched to a gene. Here the CDR3 DNA reads TGTGCCAGCAGCGACGGGACAGGAGTCTCCGGGGAGCTGTTTTTT. It is translated as CASSDGTGVSGELFF. Drawing the rest from reference TRBV7-9 and TRBJ2-2, the complete variable domain is DTGVSQNPRHKITKRGQNVTFRCDPISEHNRLYWYRQTLGQGPEFLTYFQNEAQLEKSRLLSDRFSAERPKGSFSTLEIQRTEQGDSAMYLCASSDGTGVSGELFFGEGSRLTVL.

V gene TRBV24-1 combines with J gene TRBJ2-1, with D tentatively TRBD1 (6 bases). The CDR3 has 15 amino acids. Germline loops: CDR1 KGHDR, CDR2 SFDVKD. Trimming removed 3 bases from V and 4 bases from J, with 12 bases in between. The CDR3 nucleotides are TGTGCCACCAGTGATCGACAGGTTGGTTACAATGAGCAGTTCTTC. Translated, it gives CATSDRQVGYNEQFF.

The genes are TRBV20-1 and TRBJ1-5; D gene unclear. The CDR3 consists of 14 residues. Trimming took off 3 bases at V and 0 bases at J, with 9 bases between the two ends. The germline CDR1 and CDR2 sequences are DFQATT and SNEGSKA (reference sequence). CDR3 coding DNA: TGCAGTGCTAGGGCTCCCCTTAGCAATCAGCCCCAGCATTTT. Amino acids: CSARAPLSNQPQHF.

The chain's CDR3 is CASSSQGTYGYTF. For the CDR3, the DNA is TGCGCCAGCAGCTCACAGGGGACCTATGGCTACACCTTC. The V and J genes are TRBV5-1 and TRBJ1-2; the match to TRBD1 covers 7 bases. CDR1 and CDR2 (germline): SGHRS, YFSETQ. V lost 3 bases and J lost 4; bases outside the gene matches: 3. The CDR3 totals 13 residues.

V is TRBV21-1 and J is TRBJ2-3; the table gives TRBD2 as D, unverified against the DNA. TRBV21-1 is shown as a pseudogene. The CDR3 spans 19 residues. The CDR3 DNA follows: TGTGCCAGCAGCACCCGGACCCGTTTACTAGCGGGAGTTGGAGATACGCAGTATTTT. This sequence encodes CASSTRTRLLAGVGDTQYF.

This chain connects TRBV20-1 to TRBJ2-5; 11 bases are a match to TRBD2. The V gene end was trimmed by 2 bases and the J gene end by 1 base; junction bases not matched to a gene: 3. The CDR3 consists of 15 residues. The germline CDR1 and CDR2 sequences are DFQATT and SNEGSKA (reference sequence). CDR3 protein: CSARRGTSGQETQYF. CDR3 sequence (DNA): TGCAGTGCTAGAAGAGGGACTAGCGGCCAAGAGACCCAGTACTTC.

The rearrangement joins TRBV18 to TRBJ2-7, with 10 bases identical to TRBD2. Germline CDR1 reads KGHSH; CDR2 reads LQKENI. This CDR3 comprises 17 residues. V dropped 2 bases and J dropped 5; count of bases not matched to a gene: 12. This chain's CDR3 is CASSPGVSGRAVHEQYF. The CDR3 nucleotides read TGTGCCAGCTCACCAGGAGTCAGCGGGAGGGCCGTCCACGAGCAGTACTTC.

This clonotype was seen more than once but under ten times. The chain recombines TRBV21-1 with TRBJ2-4; TRBD1, as called in the table, went unchecked against the DNA. TRBV21-1 is a pseudogene. The CDR3 is made up of 13 amino acids. This chain's CDR3 is CASPGTVGNIQYF. The CDR3 DNA reads TGTGCCAGCCCCGGGACAGTTGGAAACATTCAGTACTTC.

This clonotype has ten or more counts. The genes are TRBV5-1 and TRBJ2-3; D not resolved. CDR1 is SGHRS and CDR2 is YFSETQ in the germline V gene. There are 13 residues in the CDR3. Trimming removed 2 bases from V and 2 bases from J, with 6 bases in between. The CDR3 DNA reads as TGCGCCAGCAGCTTTCCCCACACAGATACGCAGTATTTT. Protein sequence: CASSFPHTDTQYF.

This clonotype was seen only a few times. The chain carries TRBV24-1 and TRBJ2-1; tentative D call: TRBD2 (5 bases). Trimming took off 4 bases at V and 2 bases at J, with 8 bases between the two ends. This CDR3 has 14 amino acids. Germline V CDR1 and CDR2: KGHDR, SFDVKD. CDR3 in DNA: TGTGCCACCAGTGAAAGCGGAACCTACAATGAGCAGTTCTTC. It encodes CATSESGTYNEQFF.

Turning to this clonotype: A clone one base away is much larger, so this may be a read error. The chain joins TRBV10-3 to TRBJ2-1, with TRBD2 matching 8 bases. Germline assignment: CDR1 ENHRY and CDR2 SYGVKD. Losses at the gene ends were 6 bases for V and 6 bases for J; bases not matched to a gene: 4. This CDR3 is 13 amino acids long. This CDR3 reads CAISSGTSNEQFF. CDR3 bases: TGTGCCATCAGCTCGGGGACTAGCAATGAGCAGTTCTTC.

The gene calls are TRBV12-3 or TRBV12-4 and TRBJ2-1, with TRBD2 matching over 7 bases. J was trimmed by 0 bases and V by 6 bases; bases with no gene match: 5. CDR3 length: 15 amino acids. The CDR3 region has the DNA TGTGCCAGCAGCCTAGCGGCGTACTCCTACAATGAGCAGTTCTTC. Translating gives CASSLAAYSYNEQFF.

There are a few counts of this clonotype. V is TRBV7-9 and J is TRBJ2-2; D call uncertain. Deletions cut 6 bases from V and 6 bases from J, with 14 bases between. This CDR3 has 14 residues. Per the germline V gene, CDR1 is SEHNR and CDR2 is FQNEAQ (reference sequence). The CDR3 coding sequence is TGTGCCAGCAGTCGTCCCGAAGGTGCCGGGGAGCTGTTTTTT. This gives the protein CASSRPEGAGELFF.

The V call is TRBV6-5, the J call TRBJ2-7; D uncertain. CDR3 length equals 14 residues. CDR1 and CDR2 (germline): MNHEY, SVGAGI. Trimming took off 0 bases at V and 3 bases at J, with 9 bases between the two ends. The chain's CDR3 is CASSYSGRRYEQYF. The CDR3 DNA reads TGTGCCAGCAGTTACTCAGGGCGACGCTACGAGCAGTACTTC.

This clonotype was seen more than once but under ten times. The V call is TRBV5-6, the J call TRBJ2-6, with D hard to call. The CDR3 spans 14 residues. Looked up from germline, CDR1 is SGHDT and CDR2 is YYEEEE. The V gene lost 4 bases and the J gene lost 0 bases, with 5 bases spanning the gap. CDR3 coding DNA: TGTGCCAGCAGCGAGCCCTCTGGGGCCAACGTCCTGACTTTC. The encoded protein is CASSEPSGANVLTF.

The V and J genes are TRBV12-3 or TRBV12-4 and TRBJ2-4; TRBD2 is a possible D gene (6 bases). CDR3 length: 16 residues. V lost 2 bases and J lost 0, with 11 bases in between. The CDR3 loop reads CASSLFSGIAKNIQYF. Here the CDR3 DNA reads TGTGCCAGCAGTTTATTTAGCGGAATAGCCAAAAACATTCAGTACTTC.

V gene TRBV19 combines with J gene TRBJ2-7; maybe TRBD1 (6 bases). With 4 bases removed from V and 0 bases from J, the gap between germline ends came to 10 bases. Germline lookup yields CDR1 LNHDA and CDR2 SQIVND (reference sequence). This CDR3 is built from 14 residues. CDR3 amino acids: CASSTLDSSYEQYF. CDR3 nucleotide sequence: TGTGCCAGTAGTACCCTGGACAGCTCCTACGAGCAGTACTTC.

The rearrangement uses TRBV5-1 and TRBJ2-3; D may be TRBD1 (6 bases). Trimming cost V 0 bases and J 4 bases, with 12 bases left between them. The CDR3 contains 15 residues. Germline values: CDR1 SGHRS, CDR2 YFSETQ. The CDR3 DNA follows: TGCGCCAGCAGCTTGGATGGGGGCTGGGCAGATACGCAGTATTTT. This sequence encodes CASSLDGGWADTQYF.